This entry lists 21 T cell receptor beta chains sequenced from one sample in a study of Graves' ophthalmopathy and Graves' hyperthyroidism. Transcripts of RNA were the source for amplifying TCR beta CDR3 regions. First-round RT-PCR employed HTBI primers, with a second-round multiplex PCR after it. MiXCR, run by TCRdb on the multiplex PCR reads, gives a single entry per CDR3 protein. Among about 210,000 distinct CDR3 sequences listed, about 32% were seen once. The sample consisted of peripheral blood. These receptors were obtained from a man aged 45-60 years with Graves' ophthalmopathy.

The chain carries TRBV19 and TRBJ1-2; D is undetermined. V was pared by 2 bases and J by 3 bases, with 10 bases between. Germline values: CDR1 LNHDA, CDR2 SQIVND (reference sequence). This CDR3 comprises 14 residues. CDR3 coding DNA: TGTGCCAGTAGTATATTGCAACCCGACTATGGCTACACCTTC. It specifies CASSILQPDYGYTF.

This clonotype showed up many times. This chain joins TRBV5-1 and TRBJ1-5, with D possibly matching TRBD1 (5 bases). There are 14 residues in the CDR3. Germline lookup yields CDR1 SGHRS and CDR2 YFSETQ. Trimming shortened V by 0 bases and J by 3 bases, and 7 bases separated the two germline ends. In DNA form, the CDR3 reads TGCGCCAGCAGCTTGGAGGGGTACAATCAGCCCCAGCATTTT. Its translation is CASSLEGYNQPQHF.

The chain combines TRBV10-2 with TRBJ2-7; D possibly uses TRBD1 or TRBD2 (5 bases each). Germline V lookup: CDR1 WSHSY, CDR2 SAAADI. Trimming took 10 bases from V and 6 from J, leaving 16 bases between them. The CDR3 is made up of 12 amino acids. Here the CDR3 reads CATRAWDAEQYF. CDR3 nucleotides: TGCGCCACCCGGGCGTGGGACGCCGAGCAGTACTTC.

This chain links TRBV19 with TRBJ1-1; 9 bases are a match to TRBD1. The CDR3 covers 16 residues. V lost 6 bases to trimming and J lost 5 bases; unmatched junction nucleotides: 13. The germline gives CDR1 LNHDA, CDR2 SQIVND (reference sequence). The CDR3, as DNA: TGTGCCAGTAGCCATGGACAGGGGAGGATTCGGACTGAAGCTTTCTTT. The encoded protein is CASSHGQGRIRTEAFF.

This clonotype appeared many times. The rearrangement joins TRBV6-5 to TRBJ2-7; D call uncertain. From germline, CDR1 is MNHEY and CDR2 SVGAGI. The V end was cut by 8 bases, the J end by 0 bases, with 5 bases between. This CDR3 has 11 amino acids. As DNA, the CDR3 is TGTGCCAGCGAGTTCTCCTACGAGCAGTACTTC. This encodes CASEFSYEQYF.

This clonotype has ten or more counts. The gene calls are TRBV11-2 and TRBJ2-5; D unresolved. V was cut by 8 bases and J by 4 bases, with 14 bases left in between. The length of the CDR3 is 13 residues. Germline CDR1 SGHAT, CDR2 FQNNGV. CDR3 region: CASRSFTPETQYF. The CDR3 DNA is TGTGCCAGCCGCAGCTTCACCCCAGAGACCCAGTACTTC.

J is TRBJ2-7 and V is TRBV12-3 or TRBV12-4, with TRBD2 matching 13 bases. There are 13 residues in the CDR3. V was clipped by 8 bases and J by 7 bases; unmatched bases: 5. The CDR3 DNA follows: TGTGCCAGCGGAACTAGCGGGAGGGGGGAGCAGTACTTC. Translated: CASGTSGRGEQYF.

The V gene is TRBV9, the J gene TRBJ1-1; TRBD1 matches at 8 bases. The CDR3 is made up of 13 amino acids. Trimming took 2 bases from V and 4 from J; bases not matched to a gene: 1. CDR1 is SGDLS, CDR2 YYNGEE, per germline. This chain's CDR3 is CASSVDRATEAFF. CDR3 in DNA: TGTGCCAGCAGCGTGGACAGGGCCACTGAAGCTTTCTTT. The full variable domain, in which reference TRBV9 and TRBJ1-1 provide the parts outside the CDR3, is DSGVTQTPKHLITATGQRVTLRCSPRSGDLSVYWYQQSLDQGLQFLIQYYNGEERAKGNILERFSAQQFPDLHSELNLSSLELGDSALYFCASSVDRATEAFFGQGTRLTVV.

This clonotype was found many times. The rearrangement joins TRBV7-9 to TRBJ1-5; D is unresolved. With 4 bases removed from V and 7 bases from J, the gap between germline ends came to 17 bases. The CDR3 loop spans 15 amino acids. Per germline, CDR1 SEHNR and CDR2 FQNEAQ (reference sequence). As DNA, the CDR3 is TGTGCCAGCAGCTCAGTCGGTGCCCGCGGGCAGCCCCAGCATTTT. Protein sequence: CASSSVGARGQPQHF.

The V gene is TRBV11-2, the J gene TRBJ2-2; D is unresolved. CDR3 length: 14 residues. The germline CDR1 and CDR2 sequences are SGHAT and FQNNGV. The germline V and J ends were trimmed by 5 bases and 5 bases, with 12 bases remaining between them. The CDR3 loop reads CASSLRVGTGELFF. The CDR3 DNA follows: TGTGCCAGCAGCCTTAGAGTGGGGACCGGGGAGCTGTTTTTT.

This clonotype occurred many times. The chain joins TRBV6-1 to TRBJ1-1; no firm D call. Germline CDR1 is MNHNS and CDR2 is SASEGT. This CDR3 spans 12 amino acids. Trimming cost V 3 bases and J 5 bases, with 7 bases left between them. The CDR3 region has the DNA TGTGCCAGCAGTGAGGGGTGGACTGAAGCTTTCTTT. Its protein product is CASSEGWTEAFF.

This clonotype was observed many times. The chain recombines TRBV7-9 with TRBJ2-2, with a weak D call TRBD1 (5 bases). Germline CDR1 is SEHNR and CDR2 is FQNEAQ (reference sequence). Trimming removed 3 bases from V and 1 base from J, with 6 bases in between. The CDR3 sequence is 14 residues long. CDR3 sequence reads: CASSFDRNTGELFF. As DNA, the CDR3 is TGTGCCAGCAGCTTTGACAGGAACACCGGGGAGCTGTTTTTT. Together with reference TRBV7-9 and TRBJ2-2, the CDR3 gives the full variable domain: DTGVSQNPRHKITKRGQNVTFRCDPISEHNRLYWYRQTLGQGPEFLTYFQNEAQLEKSRLLSDRFSAERPKGSFSTLEIQRTEQGDSAMYLCASSFDRNTGELFFGEGSRLTVL.

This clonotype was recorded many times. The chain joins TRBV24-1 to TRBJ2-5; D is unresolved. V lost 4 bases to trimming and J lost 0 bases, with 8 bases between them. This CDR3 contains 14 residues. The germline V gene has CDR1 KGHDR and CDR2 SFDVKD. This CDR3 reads CATSDLGHQETQYF. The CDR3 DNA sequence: TGTGCCACCAGTGACTTAGGTCACCAAGAGACCCAGTACTTC.

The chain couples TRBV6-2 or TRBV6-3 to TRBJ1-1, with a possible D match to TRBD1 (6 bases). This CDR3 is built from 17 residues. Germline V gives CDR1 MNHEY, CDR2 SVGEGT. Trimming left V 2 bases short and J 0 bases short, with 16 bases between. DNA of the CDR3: TGTGCCAGCAGTTACACCTGGGACACCCTCATGAACACTGAAGCTTTCTTT. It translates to CASSYTWDTLMNTEAFF.

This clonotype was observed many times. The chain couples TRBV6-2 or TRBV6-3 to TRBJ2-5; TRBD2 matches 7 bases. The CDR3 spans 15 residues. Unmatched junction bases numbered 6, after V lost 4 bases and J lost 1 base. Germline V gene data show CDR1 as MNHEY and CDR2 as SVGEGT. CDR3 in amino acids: CASSSTGGLQETQYF. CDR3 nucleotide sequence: TGTGCCAGCAGTTCCACGGGAGGCCTCCAAGAGACCCAGTACTTC.

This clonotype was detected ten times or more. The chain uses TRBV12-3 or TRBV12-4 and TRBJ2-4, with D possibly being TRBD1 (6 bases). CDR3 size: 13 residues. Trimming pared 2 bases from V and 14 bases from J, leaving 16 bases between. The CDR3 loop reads CASSLQQGSKEYF. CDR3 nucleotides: TGTGCCAGCAGTTTACAACAGGGCTCCAAGGAGTACTTC.

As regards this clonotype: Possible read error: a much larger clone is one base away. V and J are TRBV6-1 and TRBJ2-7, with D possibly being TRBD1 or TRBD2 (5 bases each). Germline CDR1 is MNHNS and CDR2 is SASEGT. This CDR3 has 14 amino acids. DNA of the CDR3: TGTGCCAGCAGTGAGTTGGGGGAAGCCTACGAGAAGTACTTC. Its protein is CASSELGEAYEKYF.

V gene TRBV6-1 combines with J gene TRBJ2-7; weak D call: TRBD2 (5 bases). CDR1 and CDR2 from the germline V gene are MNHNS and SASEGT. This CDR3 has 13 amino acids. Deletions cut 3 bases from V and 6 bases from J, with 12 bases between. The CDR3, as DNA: TGTGCCAGCAGTGAGCTGATCAGCGGCGAGCAGTACTTC. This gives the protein CASSELISGEQYF.

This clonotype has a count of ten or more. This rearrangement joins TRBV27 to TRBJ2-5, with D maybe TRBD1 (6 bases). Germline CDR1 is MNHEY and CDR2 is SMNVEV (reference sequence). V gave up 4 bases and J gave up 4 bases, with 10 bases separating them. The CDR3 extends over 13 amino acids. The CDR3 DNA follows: TGTGCCAGCAGTTCCCAGGGGTTAGAGACCCAGTACTTC. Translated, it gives CASSSQGLETQYF.

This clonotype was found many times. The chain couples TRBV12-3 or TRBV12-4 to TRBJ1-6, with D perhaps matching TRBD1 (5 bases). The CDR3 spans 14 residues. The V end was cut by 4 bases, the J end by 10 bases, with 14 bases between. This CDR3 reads CASSSPSGASPLHF. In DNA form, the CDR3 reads TGTGCCAGCAGTTCCCCCAGCGGGGCCTCACCCCTCCACTTT.

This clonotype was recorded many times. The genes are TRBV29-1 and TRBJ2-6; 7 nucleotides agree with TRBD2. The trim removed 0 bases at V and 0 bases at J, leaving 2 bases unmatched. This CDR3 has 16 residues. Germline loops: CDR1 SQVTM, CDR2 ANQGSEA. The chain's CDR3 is CSVEDREDSGANVLTF. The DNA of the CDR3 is TGCAGCGTTGAAGATCGGGAGGACTCTGGGGCCAACGTCCTGACTTTC. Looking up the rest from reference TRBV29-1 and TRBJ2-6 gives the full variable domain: SAVISQKPSRDICQRGTSLTIQCQVDSQVTMMFWYRQQPGQSLTLIATANQGSEATYESGFVIDKFPISRPNLTFSTLTVSNMSPEDSSIYLCSVEDREDSGANVLTFGAGSRLTVL.